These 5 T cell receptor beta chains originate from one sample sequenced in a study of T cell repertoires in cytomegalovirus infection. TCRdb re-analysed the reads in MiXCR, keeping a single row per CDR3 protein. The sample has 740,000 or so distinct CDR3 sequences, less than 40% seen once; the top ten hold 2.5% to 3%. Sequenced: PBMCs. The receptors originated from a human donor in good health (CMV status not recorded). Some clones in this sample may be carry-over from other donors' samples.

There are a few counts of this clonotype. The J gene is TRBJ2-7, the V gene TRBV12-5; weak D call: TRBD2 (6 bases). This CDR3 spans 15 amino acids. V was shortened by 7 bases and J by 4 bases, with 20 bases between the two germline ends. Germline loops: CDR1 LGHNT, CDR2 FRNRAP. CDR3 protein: CASAWEEGGLYEQYF. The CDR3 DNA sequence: TGTGCTAGTGCCTGGGAGGAGGGCGGATTATACGAGCAGTACTTC.

CDR3 protein: CSARTGYSGANVLTF. CDR3 nucleotide sequence: TGCAGCGCCCGGACAGGTTACTCTGGGGCCAACGTCCTGACTTTC. V gene TRBV29-1 combines with J gene TRBJ2-6, with 7 bases aligning to TRBD1. CDR1 is SQVTM and CDR2 is ANQGSEA in the germline V gene. V dropped 7 bases and J dropped 0; count of bases not matched to a gene: 6. CDR3 length: 15 amino acids.

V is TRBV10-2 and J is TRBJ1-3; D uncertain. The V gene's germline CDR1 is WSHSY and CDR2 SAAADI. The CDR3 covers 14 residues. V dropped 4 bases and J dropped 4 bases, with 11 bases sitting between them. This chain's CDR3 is CASSVRPPGNTIYF. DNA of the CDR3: TGCGCCAGCAGTGTGAGGCCCCCCGGAAACACCATATATTTT.

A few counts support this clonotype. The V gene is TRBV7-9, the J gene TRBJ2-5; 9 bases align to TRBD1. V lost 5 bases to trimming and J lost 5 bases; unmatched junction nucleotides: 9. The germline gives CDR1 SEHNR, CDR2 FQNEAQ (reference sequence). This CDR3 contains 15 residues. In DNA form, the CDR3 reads TGTGCCAGCAGCGTAGTGACAGGGGGTCGGGAGACCCAGTACTTC. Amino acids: CASSVVTGGRETQYF. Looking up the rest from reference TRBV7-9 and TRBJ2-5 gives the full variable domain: DTGVSQNPRHKITKRGQNVTFRCDPISEHNRLYWYRQTLGQGPEFLTYFQNEAQLEKSRLLSDRFSAERPKGSFSTLEIQRTEQGDSAMYLCASSVVTGGRETQYFGPGTRLLVL.

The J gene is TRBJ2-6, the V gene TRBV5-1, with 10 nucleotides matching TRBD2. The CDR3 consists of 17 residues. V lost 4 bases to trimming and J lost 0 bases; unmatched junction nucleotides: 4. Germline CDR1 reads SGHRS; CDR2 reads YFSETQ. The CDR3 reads CASSASGGGSGANVLTF. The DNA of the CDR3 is TGCGCCAGCAGCGCCAGCGGGGGGGGCTCTGGGGCCAACGTCCTGACTTTC.